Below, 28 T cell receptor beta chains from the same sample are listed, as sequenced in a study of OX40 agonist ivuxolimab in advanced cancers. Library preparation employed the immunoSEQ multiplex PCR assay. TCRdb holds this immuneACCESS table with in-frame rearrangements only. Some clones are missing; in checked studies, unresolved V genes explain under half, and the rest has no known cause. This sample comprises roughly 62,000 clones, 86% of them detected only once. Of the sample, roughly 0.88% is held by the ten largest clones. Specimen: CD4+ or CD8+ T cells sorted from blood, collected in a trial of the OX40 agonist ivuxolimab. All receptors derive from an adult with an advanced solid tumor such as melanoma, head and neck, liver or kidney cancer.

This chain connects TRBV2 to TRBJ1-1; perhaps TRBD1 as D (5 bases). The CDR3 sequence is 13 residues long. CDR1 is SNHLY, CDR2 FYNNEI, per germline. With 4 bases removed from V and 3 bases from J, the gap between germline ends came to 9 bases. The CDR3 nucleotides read TGTGCCAGCAGTGGACCGGGGGACACTGAAGCTTTCTTT. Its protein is CASSGPGDTEAFF.

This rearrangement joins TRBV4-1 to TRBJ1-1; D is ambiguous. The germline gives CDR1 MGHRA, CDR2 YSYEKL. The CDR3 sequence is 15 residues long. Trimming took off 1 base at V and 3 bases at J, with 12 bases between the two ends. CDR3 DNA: TGCGCCAGCAGCCAAGTTAGGCCCTTCTACACTGAAGCTTTCTTT. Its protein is CASSQVRPFYTEAFF.

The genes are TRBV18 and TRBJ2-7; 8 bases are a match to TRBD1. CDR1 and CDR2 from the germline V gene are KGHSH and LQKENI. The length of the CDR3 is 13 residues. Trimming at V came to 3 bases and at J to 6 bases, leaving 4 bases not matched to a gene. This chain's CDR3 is CASSPQTGAEQYF. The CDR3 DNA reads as TGTGCCAGCTCACCCCAGACAGGGGCCGAGCAGTACTTC.

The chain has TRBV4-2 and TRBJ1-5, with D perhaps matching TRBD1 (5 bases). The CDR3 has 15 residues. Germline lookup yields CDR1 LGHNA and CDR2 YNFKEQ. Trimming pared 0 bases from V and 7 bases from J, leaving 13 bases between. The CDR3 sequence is CASSQDSGAGQPQHF. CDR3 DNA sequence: TGTGCCAGCAGCCAAGATTCCGGGGCCGGGCAGCCCCAGCATTTT.

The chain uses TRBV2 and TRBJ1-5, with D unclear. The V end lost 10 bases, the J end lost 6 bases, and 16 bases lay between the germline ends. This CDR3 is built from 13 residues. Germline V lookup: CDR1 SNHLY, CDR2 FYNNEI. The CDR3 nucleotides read TGTGCCACCACTATAGGAGCCAGTCAGCCCCAGCATTTT. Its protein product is CATTIGASQPQHF.

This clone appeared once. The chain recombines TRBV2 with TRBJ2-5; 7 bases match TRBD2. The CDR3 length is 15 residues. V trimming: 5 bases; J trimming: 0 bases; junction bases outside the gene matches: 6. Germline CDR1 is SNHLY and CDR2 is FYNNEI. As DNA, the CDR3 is TGTGCCAGCAGTCCCGCGGCGGGGGACCAAGAGACCCAGTACTTC. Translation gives CASSPAAGDQETQYF.

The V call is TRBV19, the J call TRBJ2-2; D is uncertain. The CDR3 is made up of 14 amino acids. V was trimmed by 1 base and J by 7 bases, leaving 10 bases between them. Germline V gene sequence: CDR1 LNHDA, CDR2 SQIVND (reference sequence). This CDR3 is CASSIVSGVGELFF. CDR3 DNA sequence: TGTGCCAGTAGTATAGTTTCGGGCGTCGGGGAGCTGTTTTTT.

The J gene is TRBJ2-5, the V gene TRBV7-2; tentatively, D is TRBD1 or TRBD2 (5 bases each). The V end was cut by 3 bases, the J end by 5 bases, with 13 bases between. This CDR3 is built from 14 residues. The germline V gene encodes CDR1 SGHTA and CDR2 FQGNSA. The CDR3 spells CASSFQGVQETQYF. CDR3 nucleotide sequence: TGTGCCAGCAGCTTTCAGGGAGTACAGGAGACCCAGTACTTC.

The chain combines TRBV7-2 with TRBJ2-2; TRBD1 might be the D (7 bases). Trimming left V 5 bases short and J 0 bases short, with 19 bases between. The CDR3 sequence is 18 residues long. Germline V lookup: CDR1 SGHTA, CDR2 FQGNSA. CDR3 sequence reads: CASSQRGQGGTNTGELFF. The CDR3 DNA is TGTGCCAGCAGCCAAAGGGGGCAGGGGGGCACGAACACCGGGGAGCTGTTTTTT.

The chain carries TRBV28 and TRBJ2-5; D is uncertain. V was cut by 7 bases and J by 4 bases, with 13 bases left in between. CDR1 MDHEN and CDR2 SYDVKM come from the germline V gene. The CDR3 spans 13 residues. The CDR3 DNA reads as TGTGCCAGCACCCGAAGCCCCTCAGAGACCCAGTACTTC. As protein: CASTRSPSETQYF.

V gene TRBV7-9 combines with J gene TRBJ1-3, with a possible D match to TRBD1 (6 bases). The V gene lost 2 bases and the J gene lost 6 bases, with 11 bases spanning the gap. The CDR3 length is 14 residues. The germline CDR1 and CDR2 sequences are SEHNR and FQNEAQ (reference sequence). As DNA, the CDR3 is TGTGCCAGCAGCTTAAGGGACACGGTAAACACCATATATTTT. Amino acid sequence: CASSLRDTVNTIYF.

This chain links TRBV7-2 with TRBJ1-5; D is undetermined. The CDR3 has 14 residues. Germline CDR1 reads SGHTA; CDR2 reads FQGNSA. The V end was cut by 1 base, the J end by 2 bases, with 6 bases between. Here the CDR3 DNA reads TGTGCCAGCAGCTTAGGGGTGGGCAATCAGCCCCAGCATTTT. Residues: CASSLGVGNQPQHF.

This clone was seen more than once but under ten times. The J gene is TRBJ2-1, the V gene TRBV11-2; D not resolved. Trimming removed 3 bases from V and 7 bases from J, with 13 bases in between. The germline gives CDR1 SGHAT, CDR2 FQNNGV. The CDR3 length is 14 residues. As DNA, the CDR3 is TGTGCCAGCAGCTTCTCTCTGGGAAGTAATGAGCAGTTCTTC. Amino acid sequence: CASSFSLGSNEQFF.

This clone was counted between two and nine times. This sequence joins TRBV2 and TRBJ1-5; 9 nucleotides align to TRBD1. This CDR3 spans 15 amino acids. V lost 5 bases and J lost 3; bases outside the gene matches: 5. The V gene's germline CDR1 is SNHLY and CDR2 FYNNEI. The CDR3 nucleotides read TGTGCCAGCAGTCCACAGGGGGCCCACAATCAGCCCCAGCATTTT. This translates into CASSPQGAHNQPQHF.

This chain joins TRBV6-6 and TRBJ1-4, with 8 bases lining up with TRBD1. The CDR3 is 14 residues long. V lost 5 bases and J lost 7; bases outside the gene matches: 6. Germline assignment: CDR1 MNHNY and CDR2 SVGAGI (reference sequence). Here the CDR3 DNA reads TGTGCCAGCAGTACTCTGACAGGGGCTGAAAAACTGTTTTTT. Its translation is CASSTLTGAEKLFF.

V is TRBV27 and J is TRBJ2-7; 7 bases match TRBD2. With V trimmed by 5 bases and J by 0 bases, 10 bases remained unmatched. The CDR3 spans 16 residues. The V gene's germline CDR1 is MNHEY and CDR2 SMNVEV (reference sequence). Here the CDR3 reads CASSHSYSGYSYEQYF. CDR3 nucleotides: TGTGCCAGCAGTCACTCCTATAGCGGGTACTCCTACGAGCAGTACTTC.

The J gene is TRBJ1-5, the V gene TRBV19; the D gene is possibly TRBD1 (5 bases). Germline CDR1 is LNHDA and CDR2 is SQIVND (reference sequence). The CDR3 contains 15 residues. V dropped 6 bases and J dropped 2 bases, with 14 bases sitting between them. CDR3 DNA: TGTGCCAGTAGCCGCCGGGACGTGGGCAATCAGCCCCAGCATTTT. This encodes CASSRRDVGNQPQHF.

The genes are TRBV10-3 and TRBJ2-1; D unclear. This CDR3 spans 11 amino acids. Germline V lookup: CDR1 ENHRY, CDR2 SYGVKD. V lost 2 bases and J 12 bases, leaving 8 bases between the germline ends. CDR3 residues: CAISERIGQFF. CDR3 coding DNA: TGTGCCATCAGTGAGCGTATCGGGCAGTTCTTC.

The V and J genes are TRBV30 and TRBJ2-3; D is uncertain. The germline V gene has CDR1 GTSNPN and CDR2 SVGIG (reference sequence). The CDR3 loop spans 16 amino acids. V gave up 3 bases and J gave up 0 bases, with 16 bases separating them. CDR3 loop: CAWSVGWRSSTDTQYF. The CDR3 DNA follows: TGTGCCTGGAGCGTCGGGTGGCGGAGCAGCACAGATACGCAGTATTTT. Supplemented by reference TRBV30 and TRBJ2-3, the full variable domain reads SQTIHQWPATLVQPVGSPLSLECTVEGTSNPNLYWYRQAAGRGLQLLFYSVGIGQISSEVPQNLSASRPQDRQFILSSKKLLLSDSGFYLCAWSVGWRSSTDTQYFGPGTRLTVL.

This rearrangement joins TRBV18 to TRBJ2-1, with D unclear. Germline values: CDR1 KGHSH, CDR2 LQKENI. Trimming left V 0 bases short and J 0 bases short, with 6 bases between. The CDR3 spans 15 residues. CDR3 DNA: TGTGCCAGCTCACCACCCTTTTTCTCCTACAATGAGCAGTTCTTC. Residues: CASSPPFFSYNEQFF.

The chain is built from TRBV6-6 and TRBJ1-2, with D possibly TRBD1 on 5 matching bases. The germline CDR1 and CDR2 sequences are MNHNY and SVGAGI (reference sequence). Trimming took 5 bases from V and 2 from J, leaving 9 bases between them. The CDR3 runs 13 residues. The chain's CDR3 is CASSLGDNYGYTF. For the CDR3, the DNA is TGTGCCAGCAGTCTAGGGGACAACTATGGCTACACCTTC.

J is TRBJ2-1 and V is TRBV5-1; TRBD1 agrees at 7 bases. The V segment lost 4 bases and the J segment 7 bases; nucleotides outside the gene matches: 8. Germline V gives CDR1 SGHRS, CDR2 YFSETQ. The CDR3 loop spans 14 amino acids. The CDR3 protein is CASSPLGRGNEQFF. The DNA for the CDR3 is TGCGCCAGCAGCCCCTTGGGCAGGGGGAATGAGCAGTTCTTC. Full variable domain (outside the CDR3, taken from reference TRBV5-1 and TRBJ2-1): KAGVTQTPRYLIKTRGQQVTLSCSPISGHRSVSWYQQTPGQGLQFLFEYFSETQRNKGNFPGRFSGRQFSNSRSEMNVSTLELGDSALYLCASSPLGRGNEQFFGPGTRLTVL.

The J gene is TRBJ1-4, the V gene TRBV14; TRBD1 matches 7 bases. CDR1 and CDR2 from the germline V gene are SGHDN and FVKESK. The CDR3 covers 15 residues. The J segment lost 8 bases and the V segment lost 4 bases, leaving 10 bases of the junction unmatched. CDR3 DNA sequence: TGTGCCAGCAGCCCCAGGACAGGAGAGGGCGAAAAACTGTTTTTT. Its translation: CASSPRTGEGEKLFF.

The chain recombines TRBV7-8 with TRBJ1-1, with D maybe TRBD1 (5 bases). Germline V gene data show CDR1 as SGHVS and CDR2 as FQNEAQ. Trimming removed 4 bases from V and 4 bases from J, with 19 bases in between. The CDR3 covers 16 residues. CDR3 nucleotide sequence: TGTGCCAGCAGCTCCCCGACAGCCCGAACGATCACTGAAGCTTTCTTT. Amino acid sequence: CASSSPTARTITEAFF.

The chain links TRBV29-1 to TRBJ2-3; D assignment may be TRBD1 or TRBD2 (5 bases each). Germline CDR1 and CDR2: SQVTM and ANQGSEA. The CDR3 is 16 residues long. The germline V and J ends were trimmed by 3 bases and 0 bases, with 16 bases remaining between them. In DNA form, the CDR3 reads TGCAGCGTTGATGGGGCGAGGGGCGGTAGCACAGATACGCAGTATTTT. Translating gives CSVDGARGGSTDTQYF.

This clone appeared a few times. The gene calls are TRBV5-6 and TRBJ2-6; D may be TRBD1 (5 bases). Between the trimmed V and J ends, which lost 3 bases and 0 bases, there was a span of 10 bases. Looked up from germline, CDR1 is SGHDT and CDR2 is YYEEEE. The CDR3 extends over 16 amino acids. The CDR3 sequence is CASSWGLNSGANVLTF. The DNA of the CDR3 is TGTGCCAGCAGCTGGGGCCTAAACTCTGGGGCCAACGTCCTGACTTTC. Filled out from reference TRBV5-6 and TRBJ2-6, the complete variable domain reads DAGVTQSPTHLIKTRGQQVTLRCSPKSGHDTVSWYQQALGQGPQFIFQYYEEEERQRGNFPDRFSGHQFPNYSSELNVNALLLGDSALYLCASSWGLNSGANVLTFGAGSRLTVL.

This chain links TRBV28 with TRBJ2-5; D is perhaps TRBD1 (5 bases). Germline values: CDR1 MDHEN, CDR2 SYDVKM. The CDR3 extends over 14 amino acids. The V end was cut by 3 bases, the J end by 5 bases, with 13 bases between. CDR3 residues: CASSLTEDGETQYF. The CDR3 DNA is TGTGCCAGCAGTTTGACAGAGGACGGGGAGACCCAGTACTTC.

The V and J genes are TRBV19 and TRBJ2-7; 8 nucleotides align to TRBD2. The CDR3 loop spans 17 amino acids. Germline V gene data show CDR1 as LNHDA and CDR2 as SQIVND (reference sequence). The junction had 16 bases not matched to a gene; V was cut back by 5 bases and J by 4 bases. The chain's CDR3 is CASSLGGGPLPLYEQYF. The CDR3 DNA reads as TGTGCCAGTAGTTTGGGCGGGGGGCCCCTTCCTCTTTACGAGCAGTACTTC.